The present T cell receptor beta chain was sequenced within a study of shared clonotypes between healthy human individuals. Repertoires were generated with immunoSEQ multiplex PCR, while TCRdb's copy carries only in-frame clones and drops some. The sample holds about 770,000 clones, 72% seen once. What was sequenced was memory CD4+ T cells sorted from blood. The subset denotes: CD45RA-negative fraction. This receptor was identified in a woman aged 25 to 39 in good health.

The DNA of the CDR3 is TGTGCCTGGAGTGAGTCCTACGAGCAGTACTTC. Amino acid sequence: CAWSESYEQYF. V gene TRBV30 combines with J gene TRBJ2-7; D is unclear. Germline lookup yields CDR1 GTSNPN and CDR2 SVGIG (reference sequence). The CDR3 is made up of 11 amino acids. V lost 1 base and J lost 1, with 2 bases in between.